Below, 12 T cell receptor beta chains from the same sample are listed, as sequenced in a study of T cells expressing NK-cell markers. No DNA is given; TCRdb re-called the 5' RACE reads and lists each CDR3 protein once. The sample totals about 460,000 distinct CDR3 sequences; its top ten clones hold around 1.4%. The sequenced material came from blood T cells: a sorted CD56 or NKG2C T cell subset, CD4+ or CD8+ T cells, or bulk PBMC T cells (not recorded which). The receptors here all came from a woman aged 50 to 60 in good health.

The chain's CDR3 is CASSLVGPPTDEQFF. The chain uses TRBV5-1 and TRBJ2-1. The CDR3 is 15 residues long. Germline V gene sequence: CDR1 SGHRS, CDR2 YFSETQ.

The CDR3 region is CASGLVPAAYGYTF. The chain is built from TRBV12-5 and TRBJ1-2. This CDR3 has 14 amino acids. Looked up from germline, CDR1 is LGHNT and CDR2 is FRNRAP.

The chain employs TRBV3-1 and TRBJ2-2; the TCRdb D gene call, TRBD1, has no DNA to confirm it. This CDR3 has 14 residues. Germline CDR1 and CDR2: LGHDT and YNNKEL (reference sequence). The chain's CDR3 is CASSLPDRRGELFF.

The chain joins TRBV6-1 to TRBJ2-1. Germline loops: CDR1 MNHNS, CDR2 SASEGT. The CDR3 extends over 12 amino acids. CDR3: CASRTDSDLMFF.

This chain uses TRBV24-1 with TRBJ1-1; no DNA is available, so the TRBD1 call from TCRdb remains unchecked. Per the germline V gene, CDR1 is KGHDR and CDR2 is SFDVKD. The CDR3 contains 15 residues. The CDR3 spells CATSQGGGKNTEAFF.

J is TRBJ1-2 and V is TRBV7-9. Germline V gives CDR1 SEHNR, CDR2 FQNEAQ (reference sequence). The CDR3 is 15 amino acids. CDR3 residues: CASSPSWTVLTGYTF.

The CDR3 loop reads CASSNMRNTGDEQFF. The chain has TRBV18 and TRBJ2-1; TCRdb's D gene call, TRBD1, goes unchecked for lack of DNA. The CDR3 sequence is 15 residues long. Germline lookup yields CDR1 KGHSH and CDR2 LQKENI. Combining the CDR3 with reference TRBV18 and TRBJ2-1 gives the whole variable domain NAGVMQNPRHLVRRRGQEARLRCSPMKGHSHVYWYRQLPEEGLKFMVYLQKENIIDESGMPKERFSAEFPKEGPSILRIQQVVRGDSAAYFCASSNMRNTGDEQFFGPGTRLTVL.

V gene TRBV9 combines with J gene TRBJ2-1; TCRdb outputs TRBD2, but without DNA this stays unchecked. Germline CDR1 SGDLS, CDR2 YYNGEE. This CDR3 has 15 residues. The CDR3 reads CASSGGLAVGNEQFF.

The chain links TRBV3-1 to TRBJ2-5; TCRdb names TRBD2, which stays unverified in the absence of DNA. Germline values: CDR1 LGHDT, CDR2 YNNKEL (reference sequence). The length of the CDR3 is 15 residues. The CDR3 loop is CASSPLAGGWETQYF.

The rearrangement uses TRBV2 and TRBJ2-2; with no DNA, the TCRdb D assignment of TRBD1 cannot be verified. Per the germline V gene, CDR1 is SNHLY and CDR2 is FYNNEI. This CDR3 is built from 16 residues. The CDR3 loop is CASSISTGGRTGELFF.

The rearrangement uses TRBV12-3 or TRBV12-4 and TRBJ1-4; TCRdb proposes TRBD1, but this gene call is untestable without DNA. This CDR3 has 18 amino acids. The CDR3: CASSRTSTGRVTNEKLFF.

The chain recombines TRBV10-2 with TRBJ2-5; lacking DNA, the TRBD1 call made by TCRdb goes unchecked. Germline V CDR1 and CDR2: WSHSY, SAAADI. The CDR3 is 12 residues long. The CDR3 is CASSRDFETQYF.